These 8 T cell receptor beta chains share one sample of origin, sequenced in a study of early T cells in non-severe SARS-CoV-2 infection. Each CDR3 protein gets one entry after TCRdb re-called the 5' RACE reads with MiXCR. Of tens of thousands of distinct CDR3 sequences in the sample, roughly 6.1% were seen once. Sequencing was carried out using whole blood. Every receptor here comes from an adult who was a healthcare worker with PCR-confirmed SARS-CoV-2 infection or an uninfected control (not recorded which).

This chain connects TRBV6-2 or TRBV6-3 to TRBJ2-1, with TRBD1 matching 11 bases. V was pared by 6 bases and J by 4 bases, with 8 bases of the junction left unmatched. The length of the CDR3 is 16 residues. Germline assignment: CDR1 MNHEY and CDR2 SVGEGT. CDR3: CASRTIRDRGYNEQFF. CDR3 in DNA: TGTGCCAGCAGAACCATCCGGGACAGGGGGTACAATGAGCAGTTCTTC.

The sample holds many counts of this clonotype. This chain joins TRBV29-1 and TRBJ2-7; 7 nucleotides agree with TRBD2. CDR1 and CDR2 from the germline V gene are SQVTM and ANQGSEA. Unmatched junction bases numbered 11, after V lost 6 bases and J lost 0 bases. This CDR3 is built from 15 residues. The CDR3 here is CSVRAASGGSYEQYF. The CDR3 DNA reads as TGCAGCGTCAGAGCAGCTAGCGGCGGCTCCTACGAGCAGTACTTC.

This clonotype was detected many times. This chain connects TRBV11-2 to TRBJ2-5; 16 bases agree with TRBD2. Per germline, CDR1 SGHAT and CDR2 FQNNGV. CDR3 length: 17 amino acids. V shed 5 bases and J 7 bases; nucleotides not matched to a gene: 10. For the CDR3, the DNA is TGTGCCAGCAGCCCCCTTTCCGGGACTAGCGGGAGGGGGACCCAGTACTTC. Translated, it gives CASSPLSGTSGRGTQYF.

This clonotype was counted ten times or more. The rearrangement links TRBV11-2 to TRBJ2-3; D might be TRBD2 (5 bases). Germline V CDR1 and CDR2: SGHAT, FQNNGV. This CDR3 is built from 15 residues. V was shortened by 0 bases and J by 3 bases, with 10 bases between the two germline ends. CDR3 in amino acids: CASSLEADLTDTQYF. The CDR3 DNA sequence: TGTGCCAGCAGCTTAGAGGCGGACTTAACAGATACGCAGTATTTT.

This clonotype has a count of ten or more. This chain links TRBV3-1 with TRBJ1-1; 9 positions agree with TRBD1. The germline gives CDR1 LGHDT, CDR2 YNNKEL (reference sequence). The CDR3 consists of 14 residues. V lost 0 bases, J lost 8 bases, and 4 bases stayed unmatched. This chain's CDR3 is CASSQDPGTGEAFF. CDR3 coding DNA: TGTGCCAGCAGCCAAGACCCCGGGACAGGGGAAGCTTTCTTT.

This clonotype was counted many times. The CDR3 is CASSVNPTGEGTEAFF. The CDR3 DNA sequence: TGTGCCAGCAGCGTAAATCCCACAGGGGAGGGGACTGAAGCTTTCTTT. The V call is TRBV9, the J call TRBJ1-1; 7 bases are shared with TRBD1. The CDR3 consists of 16 residues. V shed 1 base, J shed 5 bases, and the junction held 11 bases outside the gene matches. Looked up from germline, CDR1 is SGDLS and CDR2 is YYNGEE.

This clonotype was seen many times. The chain combines TRBV29-1 with TRBJ2-7; D may be TRBD2 (5 bases). Trimming took off 6 bases at V and 0 bases at J, with 15 bases between the two ends. The CDR3 runs to 14 residues. CDR1 and CDR2 (germline): SQVTM, ANQGSEA. For the CDR3, the DNA is TGCAGCGTCTTAGACGCGGGCCTCTCCTACGAGCAGTACTTC. It codes for CSVLDAGLSYEQYF.

There are many counts of this clonotype. The rearrangement uses TRBV29-1 and TRBJ1-1, with D perhaps TRBD1 (5 bases). The CDR3 covers 15 residues. Germline V gives CDR1 SQVTM, CDR2 ANQGSEA. The germline V and J ends were trimmed by 0 bases and 1 base, with 12 bases remaining between them. The CDR3 protein is CSVEDLRQRNTEAFF. Written as DNA, the CDR3 is TGCAGCGTTGAAGATCTGAGACAGAGGAACACTGAAGCTTTCTTT.